The entry below gives a single TCR beta chain sequence along with its context. TCRdb's copy holds only in-frame clones and misses some; the assay was immunoSEQ multiplex PCR. The sample holds roughly 250,000 clones, around 90% seen once. Seattle patients were enrolled while actively infected and followed longitudinally. The record originates from a study of blood T cell repertoires in COVID-19. Background on the study: Sites across the United States, Italy and Spain contributed samples from acute and convalescent COVID-19. The analysed material was cDNA or gDNA that came from T cells, B-cell-depleted T cells, or PBMCs.

The sequenced material came from peripheral blood. The receptor was derived from a man aged 25-40 years with COVID-19, enrolled during active disease.

The CDR3: CASSTRVGNQPQHF. CDR3 nucleotide sequence: TGTGCCAGCAGTACTAGGGTCGGCAATCAGCCCCAGCATTTT. The genes are TRBV2 and TRBJ1-5; D unresolved. The CDR3 is 14 residues long. The germline V gene has CDR1 SNHLY and CDR2 FYNNEI. Trimming took 5 bases from V and 2 from J, leaving 10 bases between them. Full variable domain (remainder filled in from reference TRBV2 and TRBJ1-5): EPEVTQTPSHQVTQMGQEVILRCVPISNHLYFYWYRQILGQKVEFLVSFYNNEISEKSEIFDDQFSVERPDGSNFTLKIRSTKLEDSAMYFCASSTRVGNQPQHFGDGTRLSIL.